This T cell receptor (beta chain) stems from a study of blood T cell repertoires in COVID-19. Study-level background: There were acute and convalescent COVID-19 samples, and they came from the United States, Italy and Spain. The analysed material was cDNA or gDNA that came from T cells, B-cell-depleted T cells, or PBMCs.

Authors' processing steps: Estimation of nucleated cell counts was performed using reference gene primer amplification. Libraries were prepared by immunoSEQ multiplex PCR; TCRdb keeps only in-frame clonotypes and omits some of them. V and J calls and clone size are given by that table; D and trimming were obtained from the DNA. The sample comprises under 250,000 clones, 75% to 90% of which are singletons, and less than 6% rests with the top ten. The germline CDR1 and CDR2 sequences are LGHDT and YNNKEL (reference sequence). The V gene end was trimmed by 4 bases and the J gene end by 0 bases; junction bases not matched to a gene: 14. The length of the CDR3 is 20 residues.

This TCR came from a woman between 70 and 85 years old with COVID-19, enrolled during active disease. J is TRBJ1-6 and V is TRBV3-1 (or the pseudogene TRBV3-2); 8 bases align to TRBD1. The sample comprised peripheral blood. The CDR3 coding sequence is TGTGCCAGCAGCCCCGGACAGGGATATTGGGCAAGCTCCTATAATTCACCCCTCCACTTT. The encoded protein is CASSPGQGYWASSYNSPLHF.